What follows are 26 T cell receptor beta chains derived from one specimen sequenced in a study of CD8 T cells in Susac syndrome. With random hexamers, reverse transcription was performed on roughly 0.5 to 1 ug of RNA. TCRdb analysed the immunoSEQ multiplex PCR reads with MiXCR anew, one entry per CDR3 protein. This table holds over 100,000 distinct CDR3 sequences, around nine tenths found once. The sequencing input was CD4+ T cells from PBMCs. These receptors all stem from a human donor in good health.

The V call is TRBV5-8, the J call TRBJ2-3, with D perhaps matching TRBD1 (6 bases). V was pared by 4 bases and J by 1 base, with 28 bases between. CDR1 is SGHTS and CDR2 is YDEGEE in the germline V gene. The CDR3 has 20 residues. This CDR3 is CASSASSSDRSDLRTDTQYF. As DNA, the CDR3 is TGTGCCAGCAGCGCTTCTTCCTCGGACAGATCAGACCTCCGCACAGATACGCAGTATTTT.

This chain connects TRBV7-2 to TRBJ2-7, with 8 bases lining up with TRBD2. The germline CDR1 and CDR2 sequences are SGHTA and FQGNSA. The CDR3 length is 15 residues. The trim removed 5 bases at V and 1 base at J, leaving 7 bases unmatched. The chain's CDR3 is CASSRRVAGSYEQYF. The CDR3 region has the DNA TGTGCCAGCAGCCGACGGGTAGCGGGGTCCTACGAGCAGTACTTC. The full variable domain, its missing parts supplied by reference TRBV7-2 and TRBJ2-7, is GAGVSQSPSNKVTEKGKDVELRCDPISGHTALYWYRQSLGQGLEFLIYFQGNSAPDKSGLPSDRFSAERTGGSVSTLTIQRTQQEDSAVYLCASSRRVAGSYEQYFGPGTRLTVT.

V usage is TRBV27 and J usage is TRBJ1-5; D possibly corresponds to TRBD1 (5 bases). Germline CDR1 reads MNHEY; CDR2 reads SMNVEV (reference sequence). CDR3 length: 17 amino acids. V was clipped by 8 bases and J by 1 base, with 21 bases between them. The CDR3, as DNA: TGTGCCAGCCGGAAAGGCGTAAGGGGTCAGAGCAATCAGCCCCAGCATTTT. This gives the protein CASRKGVRGQSNQPQHF.

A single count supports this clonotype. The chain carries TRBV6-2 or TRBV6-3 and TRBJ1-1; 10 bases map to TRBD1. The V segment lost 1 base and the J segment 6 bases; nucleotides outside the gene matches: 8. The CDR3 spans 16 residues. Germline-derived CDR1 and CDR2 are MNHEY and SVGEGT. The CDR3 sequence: CASSYFDSGQGAEAFF. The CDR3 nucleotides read TGTGCCAGCAGTTACTTCGACTCCGGACAGGGGGCTGAAGCTTTCTTT.

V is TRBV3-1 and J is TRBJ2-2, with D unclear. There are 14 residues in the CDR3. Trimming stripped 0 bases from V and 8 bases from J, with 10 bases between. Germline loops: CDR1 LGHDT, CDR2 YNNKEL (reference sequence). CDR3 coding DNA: TGTGCCAGCAGCCAAGATCAAGGCGGTGGGGAGCTGTTTTTT. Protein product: CASSQDQGGGELFF.

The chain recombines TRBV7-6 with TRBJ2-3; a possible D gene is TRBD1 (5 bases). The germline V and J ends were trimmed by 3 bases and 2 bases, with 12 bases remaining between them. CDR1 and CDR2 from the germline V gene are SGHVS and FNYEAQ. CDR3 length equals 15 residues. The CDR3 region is CASSFPAGLTDTQYF. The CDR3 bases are TGTGCCAGCAGCTTCCCGGCAGGGCTCACAGATACGCAGTATTTT. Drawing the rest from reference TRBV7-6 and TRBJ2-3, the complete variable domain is GAGVSQSPRYKVTKRGQDVALRCDPISGHVSLYWYRQALGQGPEFLTYFNYEAQQDKSGLPNDRFSAERPEGSISTLTIQRTEQRDSAMYRCASSFPAGLTDTQYFGPGTRLTVL.

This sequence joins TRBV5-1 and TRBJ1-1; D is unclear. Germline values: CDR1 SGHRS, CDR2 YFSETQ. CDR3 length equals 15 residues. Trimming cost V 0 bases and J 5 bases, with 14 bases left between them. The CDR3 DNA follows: TGCGCCAGCAGCTTGGTGGCTGGACTCCGAACTGAAGCTTTCTTT. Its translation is CASSLVAGLRTEAFF. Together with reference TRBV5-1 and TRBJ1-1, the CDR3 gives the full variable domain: KAGVTQTPRYLIKTRGQQVTLSCSPISGHRSVSWYQQTPGQGLQFLFEYFSETQRNKGNFPGRFSGRQFSNSRSEMNVSTLELGDSALYLCASSLVAGLRTEAFFGQGTRLTVV.

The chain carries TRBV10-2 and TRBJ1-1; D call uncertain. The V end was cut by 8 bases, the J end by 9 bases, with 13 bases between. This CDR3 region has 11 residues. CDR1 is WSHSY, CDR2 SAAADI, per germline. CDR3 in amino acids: CASGELEKAFF. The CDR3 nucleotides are TGCGCCAGCGGCGAACTAGAGAAAGCTTTCTTT.

CDR3 coding DNA: TGTGCCAGCAGTACCAGGGAGAAGAGCAATCAGCCCCAGCATTTT. It is translated as CASSTREKSNQPQHF. This chain connects TRBV6-5 to TRBJ1-5; possibly TRBD1 for D (5 bases). The CDR3 runs to 15 residues. Looked up from germline, CDR1 is MNHEY and CDR2 is SVGAGI. Trimming cost V 5 bases and J 1 base, with 12 bases left between them.

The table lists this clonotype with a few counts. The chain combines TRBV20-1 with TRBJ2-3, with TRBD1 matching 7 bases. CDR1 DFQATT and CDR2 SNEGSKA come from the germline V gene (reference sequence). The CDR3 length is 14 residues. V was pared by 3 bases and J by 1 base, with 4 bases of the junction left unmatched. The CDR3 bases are TGCAGTGCTAGTATTGGACAGGGCACAGATACGCAGTATTTT. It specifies CSASIGQGTDTQYF.

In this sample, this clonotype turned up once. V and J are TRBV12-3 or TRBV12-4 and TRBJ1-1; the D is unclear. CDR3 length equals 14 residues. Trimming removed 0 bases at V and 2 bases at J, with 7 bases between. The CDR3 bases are TGTGCCAGCAGTTTAGCAGGAATTAACACTGAAGCTTTCTTT. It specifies CASSLAGINTEAFF.

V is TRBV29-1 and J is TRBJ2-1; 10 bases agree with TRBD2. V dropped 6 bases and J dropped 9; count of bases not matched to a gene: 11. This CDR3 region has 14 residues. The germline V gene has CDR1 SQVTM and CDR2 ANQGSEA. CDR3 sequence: CSVETSGTYREQFF. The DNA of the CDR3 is TGCAGCGTGGAAACTAGCGGGACGTACCGTGAGCAGTTCTTC.

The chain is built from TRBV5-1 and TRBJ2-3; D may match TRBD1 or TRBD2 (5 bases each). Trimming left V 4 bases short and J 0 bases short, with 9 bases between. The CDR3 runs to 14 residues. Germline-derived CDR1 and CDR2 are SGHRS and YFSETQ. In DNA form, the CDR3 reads TGCGCCAGCAGCACCCGGGACAGCACAGATACGCAGTATTTT. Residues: CASSTRDSTDTQYF.

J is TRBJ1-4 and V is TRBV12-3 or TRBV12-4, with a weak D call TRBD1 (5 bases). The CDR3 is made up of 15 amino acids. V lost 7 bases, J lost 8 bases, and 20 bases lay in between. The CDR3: CASTRRQGRTEKLFF. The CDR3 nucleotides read TGTGCCAGCACCCGCCGGCAGGGACGAACGGAAAAACTGTTTTTT.

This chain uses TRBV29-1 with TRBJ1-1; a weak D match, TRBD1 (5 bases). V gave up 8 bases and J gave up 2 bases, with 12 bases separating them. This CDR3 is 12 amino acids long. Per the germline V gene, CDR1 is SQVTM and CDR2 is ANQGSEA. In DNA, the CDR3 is TGCAGCCTCCGGGACGGAAACACTGAAGCTTTCTTT. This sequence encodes CSLRDGNTEAFF.

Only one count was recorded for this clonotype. The CDR3 region has the DNA TGCAGTGCTAGAGTCGGGGGGGGCCCTGAGACCCAGTACTTC. Translated, it gives CSARVGGGPETQYF. The V gene is TRBV20-1, the J gene TRBJ2-5; the match to TRBD2 covers 8 bases. After removal of 1 base from V and 5 bases from J, the junction contained 6 bases not matched to a gene. CDR1 is DFQATT, CDR2 SNEGSKA, per germline (reference sequence). This CDR3 is built from 14 residues.

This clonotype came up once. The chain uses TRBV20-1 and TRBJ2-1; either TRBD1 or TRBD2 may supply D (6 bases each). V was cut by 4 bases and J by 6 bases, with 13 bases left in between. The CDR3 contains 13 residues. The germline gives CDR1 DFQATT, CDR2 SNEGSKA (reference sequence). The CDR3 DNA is TGCAGTGCTACCTACAGGGAGGTCAATGAGCAGTTCTTC. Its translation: CSATYREVNEQFF.

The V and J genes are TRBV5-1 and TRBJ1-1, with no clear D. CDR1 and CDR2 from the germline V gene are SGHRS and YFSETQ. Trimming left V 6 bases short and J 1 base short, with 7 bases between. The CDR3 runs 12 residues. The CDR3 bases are TGCGCCAGCAAGTCTGAGAACACTGAAGCTTTCTTT. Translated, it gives CASKSENTEAFF.

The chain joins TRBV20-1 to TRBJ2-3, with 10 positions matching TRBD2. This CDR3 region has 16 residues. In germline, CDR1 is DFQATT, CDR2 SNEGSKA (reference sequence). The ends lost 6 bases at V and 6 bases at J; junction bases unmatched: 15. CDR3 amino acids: CSATDTGTSVWDTQYF. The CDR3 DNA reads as TGCAGTGCCACGGATACCGGGACTAGCGTGTGGGATACGCAGTATTTT.

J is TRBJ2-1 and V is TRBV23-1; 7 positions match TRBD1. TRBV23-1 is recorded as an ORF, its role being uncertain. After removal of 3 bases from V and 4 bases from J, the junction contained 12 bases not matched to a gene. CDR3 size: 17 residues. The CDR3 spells CASSHPQGHRFYNEQFF. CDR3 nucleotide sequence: TGCGCCAGCAGTCACCCACAGGGGCATCGATTTTACAATGAGCAGTTCTTC.

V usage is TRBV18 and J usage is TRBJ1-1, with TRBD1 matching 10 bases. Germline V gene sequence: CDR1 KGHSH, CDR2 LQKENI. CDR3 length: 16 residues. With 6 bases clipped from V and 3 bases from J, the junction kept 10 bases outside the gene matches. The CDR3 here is CASSLRAGTGDTEAFF. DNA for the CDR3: TGTGCCAGCTCTCTTAGAGCCGGGACAGGGGACACTGAAGCTTTCTTT.

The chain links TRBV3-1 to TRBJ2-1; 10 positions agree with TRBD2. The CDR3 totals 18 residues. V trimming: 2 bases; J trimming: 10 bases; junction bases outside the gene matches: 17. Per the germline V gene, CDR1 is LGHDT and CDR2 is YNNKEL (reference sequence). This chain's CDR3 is CASSQTRPGLAGVWEQFF. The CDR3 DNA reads TGTGCCAGCAGCCAAACCAGACCTGGTCTAGCGGGAGTTTGGGAGCAGTTCTTC.

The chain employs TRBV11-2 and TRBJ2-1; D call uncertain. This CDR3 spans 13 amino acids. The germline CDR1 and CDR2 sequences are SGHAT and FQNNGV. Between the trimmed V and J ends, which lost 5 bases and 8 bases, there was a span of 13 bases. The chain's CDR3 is CASSALVMHEQFF. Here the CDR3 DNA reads TGTGCCAGCAGCGCTTTAGTAATGCATGAGCAGTTCTTC.

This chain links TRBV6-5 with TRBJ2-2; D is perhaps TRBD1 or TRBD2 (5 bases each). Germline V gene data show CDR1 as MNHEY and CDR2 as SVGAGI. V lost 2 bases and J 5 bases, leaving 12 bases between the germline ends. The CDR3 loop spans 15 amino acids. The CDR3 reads CASSYGDEVTGELFF. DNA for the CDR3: TGTGCCAGCAGTTACGGGGACGAGGTAACCGGGGAGCTGTTTTTT.

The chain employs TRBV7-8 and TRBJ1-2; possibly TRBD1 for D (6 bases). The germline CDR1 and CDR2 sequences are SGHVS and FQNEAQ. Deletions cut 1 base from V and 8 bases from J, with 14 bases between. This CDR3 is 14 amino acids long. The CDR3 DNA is TGTGCCAGCAGCTTAGGGCGGGGGGCGCAGGGCTACACCTTC. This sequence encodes CASSLGRGAQGYTF.

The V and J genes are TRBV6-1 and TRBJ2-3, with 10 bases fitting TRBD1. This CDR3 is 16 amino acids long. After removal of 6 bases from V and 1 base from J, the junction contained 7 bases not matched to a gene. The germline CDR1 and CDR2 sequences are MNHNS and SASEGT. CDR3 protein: CASRIAGTGGTDTQYF. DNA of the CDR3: TGTGCCAGCAGGATTGCCGGGACAGGGGGCACAGATACGCAGTATTTT.